This TCR beta chain was recorded in a study of T-cell reconstitution after alpha-beta-depleted transplantation in children. This clonotype came up many times. Researchers prepared the TCRbeta library using unique molecular identifiers, the study reports. MiXCR was run by TCRdb on the PCR reads, yielding one entry per CDR3 protein. The data contain 200,000 to 250,000 distinct CDR3 sequences, approximately 9.8% of them singletons. The CDR3 length is 14 residues. Germline V lookup: CDR1 MNHEY, CDR2 SMNVEV (reference sequence). Trimming stripped 0 bases from V and 5 bases from J, with 7 bases between. This sample comprised PBMCs from the stem cell graft donor, obtained from the stem cell graft. The sequence was collected from a human donor who donated a stem cell graft to a child with SCID. This chain connects TRBV27 to TRBJ1-4; the D is unclear. The CDR3 loop reads CASSLSSANEKLFF. The CDR3 nucleotides read TGTGCCAGCAGTTTATCGAGCGCAAATGAAAAACTGTTTTTT.